This TCR beta chain was sequenced for a study of OX40 agonist ivuxolimab in advanced cancers. This table comes from immunoSEQ multiplex PCR, and its TCRdb copy is limited to in-frame clones, with some not included. The sample consists of approximately 11,000 clones, over 55% of them appearing once. V gave up 5 bases and J gave up 2 bases; unmatched junction bases: 4. This CDR3 has 15 amino acids. Germline V gives CDR1 SNHLY, CDR2 FYNNEI. The sequences come from CD4+ or CD8+ T cells sorted from blood, collected in a trial of the OX40 agonist ivuxolimab. This sequence was found in an adult with an advanced solid tumor such as melanoma, head and neck, liver or kidney cancer. This chain connects TRBV2 to TRBJ2-7, with TRBD2 matching 12 bases. CDR3 amino acids: CASSSGLAGPYEQYF. In DNA, the CDR3 is TGTGCCAGCAGTTCCGGACTAGCGGGACCCTACGAGCAGTACTTC.